A single sample is the source of the 8 T cell receptor beta chains below, sequenced in a study of Graves' ophthalmopathy and Graves' hyperthyroidism. The study amplified TCR beta CDR3 regions using RNA transcripts. The authors performed first-round RT-PCR with HTBI primers and then a second-round multiplex PCR. TCRdb ran MiXCR on the multiplex PCR reads and lists one entry per CDR3 protein. The sample consists of just over 400,000 distinct CDR3 sequences, 20% to 25% of them appearing once. The sample comprised peripheral blood. These receptors were collected from a woman aged 18-29 years with stable Graves' hyperthyroidism.

The table lists this clonotype with a count of one. The J gene is TRBJ2-7, the V gene TRBV11-2, with TRBD2 matching 14 bases. CDR1 is SGHAT and CDR2 is FQNNGV in the germline V gene. CDR3 length: 18 amino acids. Trimming at V came to 4 bases and at J to 4 bases, leaving 12 bases not matched to a gene. CDR3 loop: CASSYPTATSGGGYEQYF. The CDR3 region has the DNA TGTGCCAGCAGCTATCCAACCGCGACTAGCGGGGGGGGGTACGAGCAGTACTTC.

This clonotype was detected a few times. The rearrangement uses TRBV6-1 and TRBJ2-5; either TRBD1 or TRBD2 may supply D (7 bases each). CDR3 size: 14 residues. Looked up from germline, CDR1 is MNHNS and CDR2 is SASEGT. V was pared by 5 bases and J by 2 bases, with 12 bases between. The CDR3 loop is CASSLQGGQETQYF. The CDR3 nucleotides are TGTGCCAGCAGTCTTCAGGGGGGGCAAGAGACCCAGTACTTC.

This clonotype was seen at least ten times. The rearrangement uses TRBV24-1 and TRBJ2-2; 9 bases fit TRBD1. V lost 2 bases and J lost 9; bases outside the gene matches: 6. The germline gives CDR1 KGHDR, CDR2 SFDVKD. The CDR3 runs to 15 residues. The CDR3 sequence is CATSDSTGGLRELFF. The CDR3 region has the DNA TGTGCCACCAGTGATTCTACAGGGGGCCTCAGGGAGCTGTTTTTT.

This clonotype was seen repeatedly, ten times or more. This chain connects TRBV2 to TRBJ2-7; the match to TRBD2 covers 10 bases. After removal of 6 bases from V and 3 bases from J, the junction contained 11 bases not matched to a gene. Per germline, CDR1 SNHLY and CDR2 FYNNEI. This CDR3 region has 16 residues. For the CDR3, the DNA is TGTGCCAGCAGGGGACTAGCGACTGGTTTCATCTACGAGCAGTACTTC. This translates into CASRGLATGFIYEQYF.

This clonotype was seen at least ten times. The genes are TRBV7-2 and TRBJ1-1; TRBD1 matches at 7 bases. Trimming took 5 bases from V and 4 from J; bases not matched to a gene: 10. This CDR3 has 15 residues. Germline lookup yields CDR1 SGHTA and CDR2 FQGNSA. CDR3 residues: CASSPHRGLSTEAFF. CDR3 nucleotide sequence: TGTGCCAGCAGCCCCCACAGGGGTTTAAGCACTGAAGCTTTCTTT.

This chain uses TRBV27 with TRBJ1-2; no definite D call. Looked up from germline, CDR1 is MNHEY and CDR2 is SMNVEV (reference sequence). The length of the CDR3 is 13 residues. The DNA for the CDR3 is TGTGCGATCAGTTATGAGGGCTTCAATGGCTACACCTTC. As protein: CAISYEGFNGYTF.

This clonotype was observed many times. The V and J genes are TRBV20-1 and TRBJ1-5, with TRBD1 as a possible D gene (5 bases). The CDR3 has 14 residues. V gave up 4 bases and J gave up 3 bases, with 13 bases separating them. The germline gives CDR1 DFQATT, CDR2 SNEGSKA (reference sequence). The CDR3 is CSAILGRDNQPQHF. Here the CDR3 DNA reads TGCAGTGCTATTCTGGGACGGGACAATCAGCCCCAGCATTTT.

This clonotype was seen repeatedly, ten times or more. The junction departs from germline at one end; a sequencing error may be responsible. The rearrangement joins TRBV27 to TRBJ2-7, with 10 bases lining up with TRBD1. In germline, CDR1 is MNHEY, CDR2 SMNVEV (reference sequence). This CDR3 contains 17 residues. CDR3 nucleotide sequence: TGTGCCAGCAGCCGCAGTACCGGACAGGGGGGCTCCCACGAGCAGTACTTC. Translation: CASSRSTGQGGSHEQYF.